This T cell receptor beta chain was recovered during a study of vaccination effects on CD4 cells after COVID-19 (dated 2022 in TCRdb). Regarding the complete study: Across the study, the median time from the second dose to post-vaccine sampling was 72 days (range 14 to 241). A total of 10 COVID-19 convalescent patients and a few SARS-CoV-2-naive healthy vaccine recipients were included in the full study. The study compared SARS-CoV-2 spike-specific CD4+ TCR repertoires before and after mRNA vaccination in COVID-19 convalescent patients and infection-naive vaccine recipients. The Oncomine TCR Beta short-read assay on an Illumina iSeq 100 was used to sequence cultures from other donors in the study.

V is shortened by 1 base, J by 6 bases, and the region joining them spans 5 bases. From its cysteine to its phenylalanine, the CDR3 spans 12 amino acids. Only CDR3 DNA is held: 36 bases, read in frame from base 1. CDR1 SGHRS and CDR2 YFSETQ are derived from the germline V gene. The paper's findings and limits, for the study overall: In healthy vaccine recipients, vaccine-induced clones were almost all SARS-CoV-2 mono-reactive, with only 1 of 255 cross-reactive with common cold coronaviruses. At late post-vaccination timepoints, both infection-induced and vaccine-induced clones showed marked clonal contraction, consistent with waning T cell responses. The study was limited by a small number of convalescent patients, and early post-infection timepoints were lacking.

To note about this clone: What this receptor recognizes is not known. No qualities accompany the bases; no much larger clone lies one base away.

The ViraFEST assay stimulated PBMC with viral peptide pools and then used TCR sequencing to identify antigen-specific CD4+ T cell clonotypes by expansion. After approximately eleven days of culture, CD4+ T cells were isolated with the EasySep CD4+ T cell isolation kit. Two doses of either the BNT162b2 or the mRNA-1273 mRNA SARS-CoV-2 vaccine were administered to participants. Negative nucleocapsid antibody results before and after vaccination confirmed that the healthy vaccine recipients had no prior SARS-CoV-2 infection. Each well held roughly 2.2 million PBMC cultured in IMDM containing approximately 5% human AB serum, roughly 9.6 IU/ml IL-2 and gentamicin, along with about 9.5 ug/ml peptides. On days 3 and 7, half of the culture medium was replaced with fresh IL-2-containing medium. Each peptide stimulation condition was cultured in triplicate wells unless otherwise noted. PBMC were separated from whole blood using Ficoll-Paque Plus gradient centrifugation and were then either cryopreserved at -140C or used fresh. Overlapping peptide pools spanned the spike proteins of SARS-CoV-2 and the common cold coronaviruses HCoV-NL63, HCoV-OC43 and HCoV-229E. Genomic DNA was extracted from cultured CD4+ T cells with the QIAamp micro DNA kit.

The library was built by means of the immunoSEQ multiplex PCR assay. DNA from the CD4+ T cells that had been cultured and isolated underwent TCR beta CDR3 sequencing. The study's processing was this. Non-productive TCR sequences were removed and reads were trimmed to the CDR3 region, keeping CDR3s of at least 7 amino acids. The MANAFEST web app was used to pick out antigen-specific clonotypes by comparing their expansion in peptide wells with that in reference cultures. To be called positive, a clone needed expansion at FDR<0.05 compared with the reference and with all other wells, an odds ratio greater than 5, and a frequency greater than 0.1% in two replicate wells. Cross-reactive clonotypes were defined as significantly expanded in SARS-CoV-2 spike wells and in at least one common cold coronavirus spike condition. CDR3 similarity was assessed by Levenshtein distance using the stringdist R package, and unrooted trees were constructed with ape in R 3.6.1. Here the immuneACCESS table is served through TCRdb, limited to in-frame sequences with V and J called. Missing clones are a known gap in these copies; in checked studies unresolved V genes cover under half, and the rest lacks a known reason. V, J and clone size derive from that table, while D and trimming were established from the DNA sequence. The sample data list approximately 30,000 clones, and about four fifths of these were observed just once. The top ten clonotypes cover 1.5% of the sample.

The source of this sequence is a human donor who received a COVID-19 vaccine. Some clones in this sample may be carry-over from other donors' samples. The rearranged segments are TRBV5-1 and TRBJ2-1, with no confident D gene call. The specimen comprised CD4+ T cells from PBMCs cultured with HCoV-NL63 spike peptides, sampled after COVID-19 vaccination. The cell subset or site label, read with the paper, signifies: HCoV-NL63 spike overlapping peptide pool stimulation. This receptor carries the CDR3 CASSLTSNEQFF. The sequence in DNA is TGCGCCAGCAGCTTGACGAGCAATGAGCAGTTCTTC. The CDR3 plus the reference TRBV5-1 and TRBJ2-1 genes for the other parts give the full variable domain: KAGVTQTPRYLIKTRGQQVTLSCSPISGHRSVSWYQQTPGQGLQFLFEYFSETQRNKGNFPGRFSGRQFSNSRSEMNVSTLELGDSALYLCASSLTSNEQFFGPGTRLTVL.